One sample yielded the 21 T cell receptor beta chains listed below, sequenced in a study of cytomegalovirus exposure and HLA in healthy donors. The repertoire was sequenced with immunoSEQ multiplex PCR; TCRdb's copy has only in-frame clones and lacks some. The data show some 150,000 clones, approximately 90% seen once. The sequenced sample was PBMCs. All receptors come from a man aged 18 to 30 in good health and CMV-seronegative.

The chain recombines TRBV13 with TRBJ1-5; possible D gene TRBD1, 5 bases. The germline gives CDR1 PRHDT, CDR2 FYEKMQ (reference sequence). Deletions cut 5 bases from V and 7 bases from J, with 12 bases between. The CDR3 consists of 13 residues. The CDR3 sequence: CASSPGGGQPQHF. The CDR3 nucleotides are TGTGCCAGCAGCCCCGGGGGTGGCCAGCCCCAGCATTTT.

The chain combines TRBV7-8 with TRBJ2-3; TRBD2 matches 7 bases. Looked up from germline, CDR1 is SGHVS and CDR2 is FQNEAQ. The CDR3 consists of 14 residues. V lost 5 bases to trimming and J lost 3 bases; unmatched junction nucleotides: 5. The CDR3 bases are TGTGCCAGCAGCGAAATGGGAGGGACAGATACGCAGTATTTT. Amino acid sequence: CASSEMGGTDTQYF.

The gene calls are TRBV2 and TRBJ2-1; 7 nucleotides line up with TRBD2. After removal of 3 bases from V and 0 bases from J, the junction contained 11 bases not matched to a gene. CDR3 length: 18 residues. The germline V gene has CDR1 SNHLY and CDR2 FYNNEI. CDR3 sequence: CASSEASGLLSSYNEQFF. The CDR3 nucleotides read TGTGCCAGCAGTGAGGCTAGCGGTTTACTGAGCTCCTACAATGAGCAGTTCTTC.

V usage is TRBV5-1 and J usage is TRBJ1-1; D is ambiguous. V was shortened by 3 bases and J by 0 bases, with 9 bases between the two germline ends. CDR3 size: 14 residues. Germline V CDR1 and CDR2: SGHRS, YFSETQ. CDR3 protein: CASSYLSMNTEAFF. In nucleotides, the CDR3 is TGCGCCAGCAGCTACCTTAGCATGAACACTGAAGCTTTCTTT. Filled out from reference TRBV5-1 and TRBJ1-1, the complete variable domain reads KAGVTQTPRYLIKTRGQQVTLSCSPISGHRSVSWYQQTPGQGLQFLFEYFSETQRNKGNFPGRFSGRQFSNSRSEMNVSTLELGDSALYLCASSYLSMNTEAFFGQGTRLTVV.

This chain links TRBV28 with TRBJ2-1; 10 nucleotides line up with TRBD2. Germline trimming cut 3 bases from V and 9 bases from J; bases unmatched to any gene: 5. The CDR3 is made up of 14 amino acids. The V gene's germline CDR1 is MDHEN and CDR2 SYDVKM. The CDR3 spells CASSFLAGDSEQFF. The CDR3 coding sequence is TGTGCCAGCAGTTTCCTAGCGGGGGATAGTGAGCAGTTCTTC.

The chain combines TRBV13 with TRBJ2-3; 7 nucleotides line up with TRBD1. This CDR3 comprises 15 residues. Germline CDR1 reads PRHDT; CDR2 reads FYEKMQ (reference sequence). Losses at the gene ends were 5 bases for V and 0 bases for J; bases not matched to a gene: 5. The CDR3 DNA reads TGTGCCAGCAGCCCCGGGACAGCTAGCACAGATACGCAGTATTTT. This codes for CASSPGTASTDTQYF.

The chain carries TRBV4-1 and TRBJ1-1, with D possibly TRBD1 on 5 matching bases. The CDR3 is 11 residues long. V lost 7 bases and J 4 bases, leaving 7 bases between the germline ends. Germline CDR1 MGHRA, CDR2 YSYEKL. The CDR3: CASTGFTEAFF. The DNA of the CDR3 is TGCGCCAGCACAGGGTTCACTGAAGCTTTCTTT.

The chain uses TRBV29-1 and TRBJ2-7; D gene unclear. The CDR3 is 13 residues long. Germline assignment: CDR1 SQVTM and CDR2 ANQGSEA. Deletions cut 2 bases from V and 2 bases from J, with 10 bases between. Here the CDR3 DNA reads TGCAGCGTTGAAACCCGCAGAACCTACGAGCAGTACTTC. Translating gives CSVETRRTYEQYF.

This chain uses TRBV28 with TRBJ2-7, with a tentative D call TRBD2 (5 bases). Trimming cost V 7 bases and J 3 bases, with 10 bases left between them. From germline, CDR1 is MDHEN and CDR2 SYDVKM. This CDR3 spans 12 amino acids. The CDR3 bases are TGTGCCAGCACTCCGGCGGGCTACGAGCAGTACTTC. It yields the protein CASTPAGYEQYF. Supplemented by reference TRBV28 and TRBJ2-7, the full variable domain reads DVKVTQSSRYLVKRTGEKVFLECVQDMDHENMFWYRQDPGLGLRLIYFSYDVKMKEKGDIPEGYSVSREKKERFSLILESASTNQTSMYLCASTPAGYEQYFGPGTRLTVT.

This chain connects TRBV6-5 to TRBJ2-3, with TRBD2 matching over 9 bases. This CDR3 is built from 16 residues. CDR1 and CDR2 from the germline V gene are MNHEY and SVGAGI. After removal of 0 bases from V and 2 bases from J, the junction contained 3 bases not matched to a gene. CDR3 nucleotides: TGTGCCAGCAGTTACTCGCTAGCGGGGAACACAGATACGCAGTATTTT. It specifies CASSYSLAGNTDTQYF.

V usage is TRBV9 and J usage is TRBJ2-2; D may be TRBD2 (5 bases). Trimming shortened V by 2 bases and J by 6 bases, and 14 bases separated the two germline ends. CDR1 and CDR2 from the germline V gene are SGDLS and YYNGEE. The length of the CDR3 is 15 residues. CDR3 sequence reads: CASSVRGDTPGELFF. In nucleotides, the CDR3 is TGTGCCAGCAGCGTTCGGGGAGACACTCCCGGGGAGCTGTTTTTT. The entire variable domain, with the rest obtained from reference TRBV9 and TRBJ2-2, is as follows: DSGVTQTPKHLITATGQRVTLRCSPRSGDLSVYWYQQSLDQGLQFLIQYYNGEERAKGNILERFSAQQFPDLHSELNLSSLELGDSALYFCASSVRGDTPGELFFGEGSRLTVL.

This sequence joins TRBV4-1 and TRBJ1-2; D uncertain. V lost 3 bases, J lost 3 bases, and 8 bases lay in between. Germline CDR1 reads MGHRA; CDR2 reads YSYEKL. The CDR3 length is 13 residues. CDR3 residues: CASSQPRDYGYTF. As DNA, the CDR3 is TGCGCCAGCAGCCAGCCTAGAGACTATGGCTACACCTTC.

This clone was observed once. The chain links TRBV27 to TRBJ2-7; 7 nucleotides align to TRBD2. Germline values: CDR1 MNHEY, CDR2 SMNVEV (reference sequence). The CDR3 totals 15 residues. J lost 1 base, V lost 3 bases, and 6 bases had no gene match. CDR3 in amino acids: CASSFGEGSSYEQYF. CDR3 bases: TGTGCCAGCAGTTTTGGGGAGGGATCATCCTACGAGCAGTACTTC.

This clone was observed once. The chain is built from TRBV28 and TRBJ1-1; D might be TRBD1 (5 bases). Germline values: CDR1 MDHEN, CDR2 SYDVKM. Trimming removed 5 bases at V and 11 bases at J, with 30 bases between. The CDR3 covers 17 residues. The CDR3 region has the DNA TGTGCCAGCAGTCCCCCGGGGGGAAAGGGAGCGTCCTCGAATGCTTTCTTT. Residues: CASSPPGGKGASSNAFF. The full variable domain, in which reference TRBV28 and TRBJ1-1 provide the parts outside the CDR3, is DVKVTQSSRYLVKRTGEKVFLECVQDMDHENMFWYRQDPGLGLRLIYFSYDVKMKEKGDIPEGYSVSREKKERFSLILESASTNQTSMYLCASSPPGGKGASSNAFFGQGTRLTVV.

V and J are TRBV29-1 and TRBJ2-2; 8 positions match TRBD1. Germline assignment: CDR1 SQVTM and CDR2 ANQGSEA. The CDR3 length is 16 residues. V shed 7 bases and J 3 bases; nucleotides not matched to a gene: 13. CDR3 residues: CSGIRAGGADTGELFF. CDR3 sequence (DNA): TGCAGCGGGATACGGGCAGGGGGCGCGGACACCGGGGAGCTGTTTTTT.

The chain carries TRBV7-9 and TRBJ2-1; D is possibly TRBD1 (6 bases). This CDR3 contains 13 residues. V was shortened by 5 bases and J by 6 bases, with 11 bases between the two germline ends. Germline V lookup: CDR1 SEHNR, CDR2 FQNEAQ (reference sequence). CDR3: CASSHSGANEQFF. CDR3 bases: TGTGCCAGCAGCCATTCAGGGGCCAATGAGCAGTTCTTC.

The chain uses TRBV23-1 and TRBJ2-7, with TRBD1 as a possible D gene (5 bases). TRBV23-1 is an ORF; its function is uncertain. CDR3 length equals 14 residues. V was shortened by 4 bases and J by 7 bases, with 17 bases between the two germline ends. The CDR3 bases are TGCGCCAGCAGTCTAGGTTTTGACAGCTATGAGCAGTACGTC. Translated, it gives CASSLGFDSYEQYV.

The chain links TRBV19 to TRBJ2-1; 8 bases match TRBD2. The CDR3 loop spans 13 amino acids. J lost 8 bases, V lost 7 bases, and 7 bases had no gene match. CDR1 LNHDA and CDR2 SQIVND come from the germline V gene (reference sequence). The CDR3 is CASTPGLVHEQFF. In DNA form, the CDR3 reads TGTGCCAGTACCCCGGGACTAGTCCATGAGCAGTTCTTC.

This CDR3 is CASSRGRSGELFF. In DNA form, the CDR3 reads TGTGCCAGCAGCAGGGGAAGGTCCGGGGAGCTGTTTTTT. The chain joins TRBV7-2 to TRBJ2-2; D perhaps matches TRBD1 (5 bases). Germline loops: CDR1 SGHTA, CDR2 FQGNSA. Trimming removed 5 bases from V and 6 bases from J, with 10 bases in between. This CDR3 comprises 13 residues.

This rearrangement joins TRBV11-1 to TRBJ2-2; 11 nucleotides match TRBD2. V shed 2 bases, J shed 3 bases, and the junction held 8 bases outside the gene matches. Germline V gene sequence: CDR1 SGHAT, CDR2 FQDESV (reference sequence). This CDR3 is built from 18 residues. CDR3 coding DNA: TGTGCCAGCAGCTTAATCGAACTAGCGGGAGTGTACACCGGGGAGCTGTTTTTT. This codes for CASSLIELAGVYTGELFF.

The chain joins TRBV5-1 to TRBJ1-4; D is possibly TRBD1 (6 bases). Germline V gives CDR1 SGHRS, CDR2 YFSETQ. The CDR3 is made up of 15 amino acids. V was trimmed by 4 bases and J by 3 bases, leaving 13 bases between them. DNA for the CDR3: TGCGCCAGCAGCGGACAGACAGGAGCTAATGAAAAACTGTTTTTT. As protein: CASSGQTGANEKLFF.